This TCR beta chain was recovered during a study of cytomegalovirus exposure and HLA in healthy donors. General study results and limits: At a 0.05 false discovery rate, a later analysis found approximately 17,000 TCR beta sequences to be associated with HLA alleles. Follow-up analysis found HLA locus-dependent TCR association rates, highest for DRB1 and lowest for HLA-C. Apparent HLA restriction characterized most CMV-associated TCR beta chains in a later analysis.

Concerning this clone itself: What it binds is unknown.

The PCR made use of 60 Vbeta and 13 Jbeta primers. Clones were read by immunoSEQ multiplex PCR, and TCRdb kept only the in-frame ones, dropping some. The repertoire holds some 130,000 clones, about four fifths seen once, with about 10% in the top ten. The trim removed 4 bases at V and 8 bases at J, leaving 8 bases unmatched. The germline V gene encodes CDR1 MNHEY and CDR2 SMNVEV (reference sequence). This CDR3 is built from 15 residues. The sequence derives from a male donor in good health and CMV-seropositive. Material: PBMCs. The chain joins TRBV27 to TRBJ2-4; 10 bases map to TRBD2. The CDR3 region is CASSSLGTSEDIQYF. CDR3 DNA sequence: TGTGCCAGCAGTTCCCTCGGGACTAGCGAGGACATTCAGTACTTC.